This section outlines one T cell receptor beta chain sequence together with its context. This specimen comes from a study of patients and donors after allogeneic stem cell transplantation. This CDR3 is built from 24 residues. V lost 2 bases to trimming and J lost 2 bases; unmatched junction nucleotides: 24. Using its own MiXCR run on the RT-PCR reads, TCRdb lists one record per CDR3 protein. The sample shows approximately 430,000 distinct CDR3 sequences, under 20% of them seen only once. This chain uses TRBV12-3 or TRBV12-4 with TRBJ2-2, with 12 bases fitting TRBD2. What was sequenced was blood, either unsorted or a sorted T cell fraction (not recorded which). This clonotype was obtained from a human donor who was either an allogeneic HSCT recipient or a stem cell or donor lymphocyte infusion donor (not recorded which). It is not recorded whose cells these are; they may come from a transplant donor. The CDR3 region is CASSLRALVGVIPTSGSNTGELFF. In nucleotides, the CDR3 is TGTGCCAGCAGTTTACGTGCTTTGGTAGGGGTAATCCCGACTAGCGGGAGTAACACCGGGGAGCTGTTTTTT.